Listed below are T cell receptor beta chains from one sample, sequenced in a study of cytomegalovirus exposure and HLA in healthy donors. Data came from immunoSEQ multiplex PCR; TCRdb stores just in-frame clones and leaves some out. Among some 160,000 clones listed, about 76% were seen once. The sample was PBMCs. Receptor source: a woman between 18 and 29 years old in good health and CMV-seropositive. Both conserved end residues are part of each CDR3. A D gene is named only where the DNA matches it firmly. Clone size is given for some rows only: seen once, a few or many times, or a class if the clone is expanded.

d_gene,j_gene,v_gene,abundance,CDR3nt,CDR3aa
-,TRBJ2-5,TRBV5-1,-,TGCGCCAGCAGCTTGGGGCTATTTCCGGGGGTGAGGGAGACCCAGTACTTC,CASSLGLFPGVRETQYF
TRBD1,TRBJ1-1,TRBV7-9,-,TGTGCCAGCAGCTCGGACAGGCCCCCGAACACTGAAGCTTTCTTT,CASSSDRPPNTEAFF
-,TRBJ2-1,TRBV20-1,-,TGCAGTGCCAGGCCCCACAATGAGCAGTTCTTC,CSARPHNEQFF
TRBD2,TRBJ2-1,TRBV9,-,TGTGCCAGCAGCCCCGGGGGGAGCTCCTACAATGAGCAGTTCTTC,CASSPGGSSYNEQFF
TRBD1,TRBJ1-5,TRBV4-1,-,TGCGCCAGCAGCCAAGACAGACAGGGACCGGATCAGCCCCAGCATTTT,CASSQDRQGPDQPQHF
-,TRBJ1-4,TRBV5-8,-,TGTGCCAGCAGCTCGAGAGCAGCGGGACGCCTCAATGAAAAACTGTTTTTT,CASSSRAAGRLNEKLFF
-,TRBJ1-6,TRBV14,-,TGTGCCAGCAGCCCTCAGGGCCTTAATTCACCCCTCCACTTT,CASSPQGLNSPLHF
TRBD1,TRBJ1-3,TRBV6-5,few,TGTGCCAGCAGTACAGGGGATAAGGGAAACACCATATATTTT,CASSTGDKGNTIYF
TRBD1,TRBJ1-5,TRBV19,few,TGTGCCAGTAGTATACGGACAGGAGATCAGCCCCAGCATTTT,CASSIRTGDQPQHF
-,TRBJ1-1,TRBV7-9,-,TGTTCCAGCAGCTTTGGGCAGGGGGAAGCTTTCTTT,CSSSFGQGEAFF
TRBD1,TRBJ1-1,TRBV4-3,-,TGCGCCAGCAGCCAAACCGGGACAGGGGTGGCTGAAGCTTTCTTT,CASSQTGTGVAEAFF
-,TRBJ2-4,TRBV27,-,TGTGCCAGCAGTTTATCCAGGGGGGTAGGCCAAAACATTCAGTACTTC,CASSLSRGVGQNIQYF
-,TRBJ1-5,TRBV6-1,-,TGTGCCAGCAGTGTGAGTCAATATCAGCCCCAGCATTTT,CASSVSQYQPQHF
-,TRBJ1-1,TRBV19,few,TGTGCCAGTAGTATAGGGAGGACTGAAGCTTTCTTT,CASSIGRTEAFF
-,TRBJ2-3,TRBV6-5,-,TGTGCCAGCAGGAGGGGGAACACAGATACGCAGTATTTT,CASRRGNTDTQYF
-,TRBJ2-7,TRBV6-5,-,TGTGCCAGCAGTGAATGGGGAGAAGGGTACTTC,CASSEWGEGYF
-,TRBJ1-2,TRBV5-4,-,TGTGCCAGCAGCTTAGTCCATACGGACTATGGCTACACCTTC,CASSLVHTDYGYTF
-,TRBJ2-7,TRBV11-2,-,TGTGCCAGCAGCCCCAAAGCCCACGAGCAGTACTTC,CASSPKAHEQYF
-,TRBJ1-5,TRBV19,-,TGTGCCACACATACAGGGCTTATCCAGCCCCAGCATTTT,CATHTGLIQPQHF